Listed here are 10 T cell receptor beta chains from one sample, sequenced in a study of blood T cell repertoires in COVID-19. The table came from immunoSEQ multiplex PCR; TCRdb's copy has only in-frame clones and leaves some out. The table has about 58,000 clones, 70% to 90% seen once; the top ten hold roughly an eighth. Sequencing used peripheral blood. The receptors stem from a woman aged 60-75 years with active COVID-19.

The gene calls are TRBV10-2 and TRBJ1-5; perhaps TRBD1 as D (5 bases). CDR3 size: 15 residues. The V gene's germline CDR1 is WSHSY and CDR2 SAAADI. The ends were cut back, 6 bases at V and 6 bases at J, with 18 bases in the middle. The CDR3, as DNA: TGCGCCAGCAGCGCTCGTGGGGGGGTCGGTCAGCCCCAGCATTTT. This gives the protein CASSARGGVGQPQHF.

This rearrangement joins TRBV5-1 to TRBJ2-7; 8 bases align to TRBD1. V gave up 0 bases and J gave up 3 bases; unmatched junction bases: 5. Germline lookup yields CDR1 SGHRS and CDR2 YFSETQ. This CDR3 comprises 15 residues. The CDR3 DNA follows: TGCGCCAGCAGCTTGGGCCTACAGGGGGTCTACGAGCAGTACTTC. As protein: CASSLGLQGVYEQYF.

The chain employs TRBV10-3 and TRBJ1-6; weak D call: TRBD1 (6 bases). Germline V gives CDR1 ENHRY, CDR2 SYGVKD. The V end lost 0 bases, the J end lost 7 bases, and 10 bases lay between the germline ends. The CDR3 has 15 residues. CDR3 loop: CAISESGQGNSPLHF. CDR3 DNA: TGTGCCATCAGTGAGTCTGGCCAGGGGAATTCACCCCTCCACTTT.

The V call is TRBV6-5, the J call TRBJ1-1; 9 bases match TRBD1. This CDR3 spans 15 amino acids. Germline loops: CDR1 MNHEY, CDR2 SVGAGI. J lost 3 bases, V lost 5 bases, and 7 bases had no gene match. For the CDR3, the DNA is TGTGCCAGCAGTCCGGACAGGGGAGAGGACACTGAAGCTTTCTTT. Amino acid sequence: CASSPDRGEDTEAFF.

The table lists this clone with a few counts. This rearrangement joins TRBV6-5 to TRBJ1-5; the D is unclear. Germline CDR1 MNHEY, CDR2 SVGAGI. This CDR3 has 15 amino acids. Trimming took 5 bases from V and 0 from J, leaving 11 bases between them. CDR3 region: CASSPIWASNQPQHF. As DNA, the CDR3 is TGTGCCAGCAGTCCTATCTGGGCTAGCAATCAGCCCCAGCATTTT.

This chain connects TRBV11-3 to TRBJ2-2, with TRBD1 identical over 10 bases. CDR1 and CDR2 (germline): SGHNT, YENEEA. The CDR3 spans 16 residues. V lost 5 bases and J lost 7; bases outside the gene matches: 10. For the CDR3, the DNA is TGTGCCAGCAGCCCTACTGACAGGGGGCAGGTCGGGGAGCTGTTTTTT. Translation: CASSPTDRGQVGELFF.

J is TRBJ2-3 and V is TRBV11-2, with 8 bases identical to TRBD2. The CDR3 is 17 residues long. The junction had 6 bases not matched to a gene; V was cut back by 1 base and J by 0 bases. Germline loops: CDR1 SGHAT, CDR2 FQNNGV. CDR3 in amino acids: CASSLATSGVSTDTQYF. The CDR3 nucleotides read TGTGCCAGCAGCTTAGCTACTAGCGGAGTCAGCACAGATACGCAGTATTTT.

The chain links TRBV5-1 to TRBJ2-7; D remains unclear. CDR1 SGHRS and CDR2 YFSETQ come from the germline V gene. The ends were cut back, 5 bases at V and 3 bases at J, with 15 bases in the middle. The CDR3 is 14 residues long. DNA for the CDR3: TGCGCCAGCAGACCCACCCGATCGAGCTACGAGCAGTACTTC. This sequence encodes CASRPTRSSYEQYF.

This chain joins TRBV7-9 and TRBJ1-4, with TRBD1 matching 8 bases. This CDR3 has 16 amino acids. The germline gives CDR1 SEHNR, CDR2 FQNEAQ (reference sequence). V shed 3 bases and J 8 bases; nucleotides not matched to a gene: 11. CDR3 sequence: CASSFTVTGGGEKLFF. The CDR3 DNA is TGTGCCAGCAGCTTTACCGTAACAGGGGGTGGAGAAAAACTGTTTTTT.

The chain joins TRBV10-3 to TRBJ2-1, with a weak D call TRBD2 (5 bases). V lost 3 bases to trimming and J lost 5 bases, with 14 bases between them. CDR3 length equals 15 residues. Germline lookup yields CDR1 ENHRY and CDR2 SYGVKD. The CDR3 sequence: CAISDATRDDNEQFF. DNA for the CDR3: TGTGCCATCAGTGATGCGACCCGGGATGACAATGAGCAGTTCTTC.